A single sample gave rise to the 28 T cell receptor beta chains below, sequenced in a study of tumor-infiltrating lymphocytes in primary liver carcinoma. DNA and RNA were both co-extracted from approximately 20-30 mg of bulk tissue that had not been sorted. The template, about 510 ng total RNA, yielded TCR beta cDNA made with a constant-region primer. It was through three nested multiplex PCR rounds of slightly modified ARM-PCR that TCR beta libraries arose. TRBV1-TRBV30 forward primers paired with a C-beta reverse primer drove the first two PCR rounds, 10 cycles each. TCRdb reanalysed the multiplex PCR reads using MiXCR and keeps one entry per CDR3 protein. The data show 84,000 or so distinct CDR3 sequences, roughly 72% seen once. Sample: liver tumor tissue from sampling region 1. Regarding subset: tumor region T1, superior pole. These receptors came from a man between 40 and 49 years old with primary liver carcinoma and hepatitis B virus infection.

In the case of this clonotype: One end of the junction varies from germline; a read error may be responsible. J is TRBJ2-2 and V is TRBV30; possible D gene TRBD1, 6 bases. The CDR3 covers 14 residues. In germline, CDR1 is GTSNPN, CDR2 SVGIG (reference sequence). CDR3 in amino acids: CAWAGQTPTRELFF. The CDR3 DNA reads as TGTGCCTGGGCTGGACAGACCCCCACCAGGGAGCTGTTTTTT.

Comments on this clonotype: A much larger clone sits a single nucleotide away, making a read error possible. The chain combines TRBV5-4 with TRBJ2-3, with a tentative D call TRBD2 (6 bases). The CDR3 runs to 15 residues. Germline values: CDR1 SGHNT, CDR2 YYREEE (reference sequence). CDR3 region: CVSSLDGSVRDTQYF. CDR3 bases: TGTGTCAGCAGCTTGGACGGGAGCGTTAGAGATACGCAGTATTTT.

Concerning this clonotype: A much larger clone sits a single nucleotide away, making a read error possible. The chain uses TRBV7-9 and TRBJ1-1; 7 bases align to TRBD1. V was clipped by 5 bases and J by 5 bases; unmatched bases: 5. Per germline, CDR1 SEHNR and CDR2 FQNEAQ (reference sequence). This CDR3 is 13 amino acids long. The CDR3 coding sequence is TGTGCCAGCAGCGCACAGGGGAGTACTGAAGCTTTCTTT. It is translated as CASSAQGSTEAFF.

The J gene is TRBJ2-3, the V gene TRBV4-1, with a possible D match to TRBD2 (6 bases). V lost 11 bases to trimming and J lost 0 bases, with 21 bases between them. Germline CDR1 reads MGHRA; CDR2 reads YSYEKL. The CDR3 totals 16 residues. CDR3 sequence: CAYGPEAGISTDTQYF. DNA for the CDR3: TGCGCCTACGGCCCAGAGGCGGGGATAAGCACAGATACGCAGTATTTT.

This chain joins TRBV11-2 and TRBJ2-7; the D gene could be TRBD1 or TRBD2 (6 bases each). The V and J ends lost 2 bases and 4 bases respectively, with 24 bases between them. The CDR3 contains 18 residues. Germline CDR1 reads SGHAT; CDR2 reads FQNNGV. The CDR3 reads CASSLSVGLSRGGYEQYF. As DNA, the CDR3 is TGTGCCAGCAGCTTATCTGTTGGACTATCGAGAGGGGGGTACGAGCAGTACTTC.

Concerning this clonotype: A junction boundary mismatches the germline segment, possibly from a read error. The DNA of the CDR3 is TGTGCCAGTAGTTTAAGGGATAGGCCCTTCTATGGCTACATCTTC. Protein sequence: CASSLRDRPFYGYIF. V is TRBV12-3 or TRBV12-4 and J is TRBJ1-2, with D unresolved. The CDR3 totals 15 residues.

About this clonotype itself: One end of the junction varies from germline; a read error may be responsible. The CDR3 protein is CPGSYDRGPYEQYF. The CDR3 DNA sequence: TGTCCCGGCAGTTACGACCGGGGACCCTACGAGCAGTATTTC. This sequence joins TRBV6-5 and TRBJ2-7, with D perhaps matching TRBD1 or TRBD2 (5 bases each). Germline CDR1 and CDR2: MNHEY and SVGAGI. The CDR3 covers 14 residues.

As to this clonotype: One end of the junction does not line up with germline, which may come from a read error. The chain carries TRBV2 and TRBJ2-5; no clear D. Germline V CDR1 and CDR2: SNHLY, FYNNEI. CDR3 length equals 13 residues. CDR3 protein: CACSESGMESQYF. The CDR3 DNA follows: TGTGCCTGCAGTGAATCGGGTATGGAGAGCCAGTACTTC.

Note on this clonotype: Its ends do not fully match the called genes, so a read error is possible. The rearrangement links TRBV6-5 to TRBJ2-1; the D is unclear. The CDR3 runs 13 residues. The germline V gene encodes CDR1 MNHEY and CDR2 SVGAGI. CDR3 nucleotides: TGTGCCAGCAAGTTGAGCTCCTACAACGAGCACTTCTTC. Protein product: CASKLSSYNEHFF.

As to this clonotype: The missing conserved phenylalanine or tryptophan at the end of this CDR3 makes a read error likely. The chain carries TRBV12-3 or TRBV12-4 and TRBJ1-1; tentative D call: TRBD1 (5 bases). The CDR3 covers 13 residues. The CDR3 nucleotides are TGTGCAAGCAGTCGGGGAAGGACAACTGAAGCTTTCTCC. It specifies CASSRGRTTEAFS.

On this clonotype itself: It may be a read error: a sequence one base away is much more abundant. The chain is built from TRBV28 and TRBJ2-5, with TRBD2 identical over 8 bases. The germline gives CDR1 MDHEN, CDR2 SYDVKM. This CDR3 has 15 residues. The V and J ends lost 3 bases and 4 bases, in that order; junction bases with no gene match: 7. The CDR3 bases are TGTGCCAGCAGTTTGGTGACTAGCGTATTAGAGACCCAGTACTTC. It yields the protein CASSLVTSVLETQYF.

The chain is built from TRBV29-1 and TRBJ2-7; tentatively, D is TRBD2 (6 bases). The CDR3 contains 12 residues. Trimming took 8 bases from V and 3 from J, leaving 14 bases between them. Germline CDR1 SQVTM, CDR2 ANQGSEA. CDR3: CSTRTGVYEQYF. The CDR3 coding sequence is TGCAGCACCCGGACGGGAGTCTACGAGCAGTACTTC.

This clonotype was picked up many times. The chain uses TRBV10-3 and TRBJ1-1; D gene unclear. CDR3 length: 13 amino acids. Trimming shortened V by 2 bases and J by 1 base, and 5 bases separated the two germline ends. Germline V gene sequence: CDR1 ENHRY, CDR2 SYGVKD. DNA of the CDR3: TGTGCCATCAGTGAGACCGGGAACACTGAAGCTTTCTTT. Amino acid sequence: CAISETGNTEAFF.

The chain has TRBV15 and TRBJ2-5; TRBD1 or TRBD2 may be the D gene (6 bases each). The ends were cut back, 10 bases at V and 0 bases at J, with 12 bases in the middle. The CDR3 spans 13 residues. Germline V gene data show CDR1 as LNHNV and CDR2 as YYDKDF (reference sequence). The chain's CDR3 is CASARGHQETQYF. The CDR3 DNA reads as TGTGCCAGCGCACGGGGGCACCAAGAGACCCAGTACTTC.

In its sample, this clonotype was seen many times. CDR3 amino acids: CASSSPSGVNNEQFF. The CDR3 bases are TGTGCCAGCAGTTCCCCGTCAGGGGTTAACAATGAGCAGTTCTTC. The chain is built from TRBV28 and TRBJ2-1; D possibly corresponds to TRBD1 (6 bases). This CDR3 has 15 residues. The germline CDR1 and CDR2 sequences are MDHEN and SYDVKM. V was cut by 4 bases and J by 5 bases, with 15 bases left in between.

Turning to this clonotype: One end of the junction does not line up with germline, which may come from a read error. The chain has TRBV7-9 and TRBJ1-6; D not certain. Germline V gives CDR1 SEHNR, CDR2 FQNEAQ (reference sequence). The CDR3 runs 13 residues. The CDR3 nucleotides read TGTGCCAGAAGCTTACCCGGGGAGTTACCCCTCCACTTT. Its translation: CARSLPGELPLHF.

This chain uses TRBV7-2 with TRBJ2-2, with TRBD2 matching 15 bases. From germline, CDR1 is SGHTA and CDR2 FQGNSA. The trim removed 4 bases at V and 4 bases at J, leaving 4 bases unmatched. The CDR3 totals 17 residues. This chain's CDR3 is CASSSWGLAGGTGELFF. In nucleotides, the CDR3 is TGTGCCAGCAGCTCCTGGGGACTAGCGGGAGGCACCGGGGAGCTGTTTTTT.

As concerns this clonotype: Compared with germline, one end of the junction differs, possibly owing to a read error. The chain is built from TRBV4-2 and TRBJ2-5, with a possible D match to TRBD1 (5 bases). CDR1 is LGHNA and CDR2 is YNFKEQ in the germline V gene. CDR3 size: 15 residues. CDR3 residues: CGSSQDFRAQETQYF. The CDR3 nucleotides are TGTGGCAGCAGCCAAGATTTCAGGGCCCAAGAGACACAGTACTTC.

As concerns this clonotype: The missing conserved phenylalanine or tryptophan at the end of this CDR3 makes a read error likely. No DNA is shown, since the ends of the CDR3 on it are uncertain; the CDR3 is the one TCRdb lists. V usage is TRBV7-9 and J usage is TRBJ2-5; the D call TRBD1 from the table was never checked on the DNA. Per germline, CDR1 SEHNR and CDR2 FQNEAQ (reference sequence). The CDR3 is made up of 14 amino acids, end residues included. The CDR3: CASIKDSSQETRYL.

This clonotype occurred once. At one of its ends the junction is not consistent with the germline gene, which may arise from a read error. The chain joins TRBV29-1 to TRBJ2-3, with D maybe TRBD1 (6 bases). The germline V gene encodes CDR1 SQVTM and CDR2 ANQGSEA. This CDR3 region has 14 residues. The CDR3 nucleotides read TGCAGCGTCCAACGGCAGGGGACGATAGATACCCAGTATTTT. Translating gives CSVQRQGTIDTQYF.

As regards this clonotype: Given a much more abundant clone one base away, this may be a read error. This rearrangement joins TRBV5-1 to TRBJ2-5; D possibly corresponds to TRBD2 (6 bases). CDR1 and CDR2 from the germline V gene are SGHRS and YFSETQ. CDR3 length: 15 residues. V lost 7 bases and J 5 bases, leaving 21 bases between the germline ends. CDR3 coding DNA: TGCGCCAGCGGTGGGGATGGCCGGGAGCTTGAGACCCAGTACTTC. This codes for CASGGDGRELETQYF.

To note about this clonotype: No conserved phenylalanine or tryptophan is present at the end of the CDR3, so a read error is the likely explanation. The chain is built from TRBV6-1 and TRBJ1-6; no clear D gene. V was trimmed by 1 base and J by 7 bases, leaving 11 bases between them. Germline V CDR1 and CDR2: MNHNS, SASEGT. The CDR3 runs to 15 residues. The CDR3 coding sequence is TGTGCCAGCAGTGAAGACGGAGGTGGCAATTCACCCCTCCACTCT. It is translated as CASSEDGGGNSPLHS.

Comment on this clonotype: A read error may account for a junction end that differs from germline. This sequence joins TRBV11-2 and TRBJ2-7, with 7 bases lining up with TRBD2. Germline values: CDR1 SGHAT, CDR2 FQNNGV. The CDR3 is made up of 17 amino acids. CDR3: CTSSLGLGIRGTYEQYF. DNA of the CDR3: TGTACCAGCAGCTTAGGACTAGGGATTAGAGGTACCTACGAGCAGTATTTC.

The sample holds many counts of this clonotype. This chain uses TRBV6-5 with TRBJ1-1; D unresolved. V lost 5 bases, J lost 0 bases, and 10 bases lay in between. The CDR3 spans 14 residues. Germline CDR1 MNHEY, CDR2 SVGAGI. CDR3 residues: CASSPGGMNTEAFF. The DNA for the CDR3 is TGTGCCAGCAGTCCGGGAGGGATGAACACTGAAGCTTTCTTT.

This clonotype was counted a few times. The gene calls are TRBV2 and TRBJ2-5, with 7 bases lining up with TRBD2. The CDR3 contains 12 residues. Germline CDR1 reads SNHLY; CDR2 reads FYNNEI. Trimming at V came to 8 bases and at J to 5 bases, leaving 5 bases not matched to a gene. The DNA for the CDR3 is TGTGCCAGCTCAAAGGGAGGGGAGACCCAGTACTTC. It encodes CASSKGGETQYF.

As regards this clonotype: It is likely a read error, because the conserved phenylalanine at the end of the CDR3 is missing. The CDR3 sequence is CASSENRAHGYTI. CDR3 sequence (DNA): TGTGCCAGCAGTGAAAACAGAGCGCATGGCTACACCATC. The chain combines TRBV6-1 with TRBJ1-2; D unresolved. Trimming stripped 2 bases from V and 6 bases from J, with 10 bases between. Germline-derived CDR1 and CDR2 are MNHNS and SASEGT. This CDR3 has 13 amino acids.

The rearrangement links TRBV11-2 to TRBJ2-1, with 8 bases identical to TRBD1. Trimming removed 3 bases from V and 13 bases from J; junction bases left unmatched: 23. CDR1 SGHAT and CDR2 FQNNGV come from the germline V gene. This CDR3 is 18 amino acids long. CDR3 sequence: CASSFDPRRTGSYNGQFF. The CDR3 region has the DNA TGTGCCAGCAGCTTTGACCCTAGGAGGACAGGGAGTTACAATGGACAGTTCTTC.

The chain joins TRBV11-2 to TRBJ1-1, with TRBD1 matching 10 bases. Germline V lookup: CDR1 SGHAT, CDR2 FQNNGV. The CDR3 sequence is 17 residues long. The trim removed 6 bases at V and 4 bases at J, leaving 14 bases unmatched. CDR3 sequence (DNA): TGTGCCAGCAGGCAAATTGGGGGACAGGGGTTCGGCACTGAAGCTTTCTTT. This translates into CASRQIGGQGFGTEAFF. Looking up the rest from reference TRBV11-2 and TRBJ1-1 gives the full variable domain: EAGVAQSPRYKIIEKRQSVAFWCNPISGHATLYWYQQILGQGPKLLIQFQNNGVVDDSQLPKDRFSAERLKGVDSTLKIQPAKLEDSAVYLCASRQIGGQGFGTEAFFGQGTRLTVV.